The clone carrying this TCR beta chain was observed a handful of times. Its target is unknown. Trimming took off 4 bases at V and 4 bases at J, with 17 bases between the two ends. This CDR3 comprises 15 residues. CDR1 and CDR2 from the germline V gene are SGHRS and YFSETQ. Each CDR3 protein gets one entry after TCRdb re-called the 5' RACE reads with MiXCR. The sample lists approximately 230,000 distinct CDR3 sequences; approximately 7.1% were seen once. The sample originates from a study of identical twins. Whole-study results and caveats: Shared out-of-frame alpha sequences (those common to twins) showed excess low generation probability. Researchers reported weaker excess twin sharing in beta out-of-frame sequences.

This sample was also put to use in a study of T cells expressing NK-cell markers.

The rearrangement uses TRBV5-1 and TRBJ1-1; D gene ambiguous. This clonotype was sampled from a woman younger than 30 in good health. Sequenced: CD8+ T cells sorted from blood. The CDR3 loop is CASSQTFGVRTEAFF. CDR3 in DNA: TGCGCCAGCAGCCAAACGTTTGGGGTGCGCACTGAAGCTTTCTTT.